The T cell receptor (beta chain) under discussion was sequenced for a study of long-term antiretroviral therapy in people with HIV. Study results and limitations: Information on adherence, resistance and therapy changes was unavailable. Whichever time point was examined, clones expanded before ART dominated the repertoire.

One or more pre-ART and two or more post-ART PBMC samples were available from each donor. The samples comprised about 0.95-11 million cryopreserved PBMC ahead of DNA extraction. A v3.0 immunoSEQ assay was performed at survey level. TCRdb keeps only in-frame clones here, not all; method: immunoSEQ multiplex PCR. The table has 25,000 to 30,000 clones, approximately 85% seen once; the top ten hold under 9%. A note on this clone: Its matching antigen is unknown.

CDR1 and CDR2 (germline): DFQATT, SNEGSKA (reference sequence). The CDR3 has 11 amino acids. Trimming took off 5 bases at V and 6 bases at J, with 9 bases between the two ends. The sequence derives from a man aged 40-50 years with HIV. The V call is TRBV20-1, the J call TRBJ2-3, with no clear D. Sequencing was performed on unsorted PBMCs, taken 3 years after starting antiretroviral therapy. The CDR3 nucleotides are TGCAGTGCTTCGAAATCCGATACGCAGTATTTT. Translation gives CSASKSDTQYF.